What follows are 7 T cell receptor beta chains derived from one specimen sequenced in a study of blood T cell repertoires in COVID-19. Sequencing used immunoSEQ multiplex PCR; TCRdb keeps in-frame clones, though not all of them. The data contain approximately 160,000 clones, approximately 93% of them singletons. Sequenced input: peripheral blood. The origin of the receptors is a woman aged 55-70 years with COVID-19, enrolled during active disease.

On this clone itself: Distinct nucleotide sequences in the sample also encode this CDR3. The rearrangement joins TRBV7-2 to TRBJ1-1; 7 positions match TRBD1. Germline V CDR1 and CDR2: SGHTA, FQGNSA. V lost 5 bases to trimming and J lost 4 bases; unmatched junction nucleotides: 1. CDR3 size: 12 residues. CDR3 sequence (DNA): TGTGCCAGCAGCCAGGGGGGCACTGAAGCTTTCTTT. Amino acid sequence: CASSQGGTEAFF. Full variable domain (remainder filled in from reference TRBV7-2 and TRBJ1-1): GAGVSQSPSNKVTEKGKDVELRCDPISGHTALYWYRQSLGQGLEFLIYFQGNSAPDKSGLPSDRFSAERTGGSVSTLTIQRTQQEDSAVYLCASSQGGTEAFFGQGTRLTVV.

This sequence joins TRBV9 and TRBJ1-1, with D uncertain. Germline V gene sequence: CDR1 SGDLS, CDR2 YYNGEE. Deletions cut 1 base from V and 1 base from J, with 5 bases between. The CDR3 is 13 residues long. The chain's CDR3 is CASSVLSNTEAFF. The DNA for the CDR3 is TGTGCCAGCAGCGTACTCTCGAACACTGAAGCTTTCTTT.

V gene TRBV25-1 combines with J gene TRBJ2-2, with a weak D call TRBD1 (5 bases). CDR1 is MGHDK, CDR2 SYGVNS, per germline. The germline V and J ends were trimmed by 3 bases and 3 bases, with 8 bases remaining between them. The CDR3 is 14 amino acids. The CDR3 DNA follows: TGTGCCAGCAGTGATAGCAGGGACACCGGGGAGCTGTTTTTT. This sequence encodes CASSDSRDTGELFF.

V usage is TRBV6-5 and J usage is TRBJ1-3; D is unclear. Per the germline V gene, CDR1 is MNHEY and CDR2 is SVGAGI. V lost 8 bases, J lost 0 bases, and 11 bases lay in between. CDR3 size: 14 residues. The CDR3 loop is CASRDSSSGNTIYF. The CDR3 DNA reads TGTGCCAGCCGCGATAGTAGCTCTGGAAACACCATATATTTT.

The chain uses TRBV2 and TRBJ1-5; TRBD1 matches at 9 bases. The CDR3 is made up of 15 amino acids. CDR1 is SNHLY, CDR2 FYNNEI, per germline. Unmatched junction bases numbered 4, after V lost 7 bases and J lost 0 bases. CDR3 in DNA: TGTGCCAGCAACCGGGACAGGGCTAGCAATCAGCCCCAGCATTTT. Translation gives CASNRDRASNQPQHF. Full variable domain (outside the CDR3, taken from reference TRBV2 and TRBJ1-5): EPEVTQTPSHQVTQMGQEVILRCVPISNHLYFYWYRQILGQKVEFLVSFYNNEISEKSEIFDDQFSVERPDGSNFTLKIRSTKLEDSAMYFCASNRDRASNQPQHFGDGTRLSIL.

The chain links TRBV4-1 to TRBJ1-2; 7 positions agree with TRBD1. Germline CDR1 reads MGHRA; CDR2 reads YSYEKL. V shed 0 bases and J 2 bases; nucleotides not matched to a gene: 3. This CDR3 has 15 amino acids. CDR3 DNA sequence: TGCGCCAGCAGCCAAGAAGGACAGGCAAACTATGGCTACACCTTC. Encoded protein: CASSQEGQANYGYTF.

The chain joins TRBV19 to TRBJ1-2; TRBD1 matches at 10 bases. The V gene end was trimmed by 3 bases and the J gene end by 1 base; junction bases not matched to a gene: 8. The CDR3 is 17 residues long. Germline lookup yields CDR1 LNHDA and CDR2 SQIVND (reference sequence). This CDR3 reads CASSIVIGTGDNYGYTF. CDR3 bases: TGTGCCAGTAGTATCGTCATCGGGACAGGGGATAACTATGGCTACACCTTC.